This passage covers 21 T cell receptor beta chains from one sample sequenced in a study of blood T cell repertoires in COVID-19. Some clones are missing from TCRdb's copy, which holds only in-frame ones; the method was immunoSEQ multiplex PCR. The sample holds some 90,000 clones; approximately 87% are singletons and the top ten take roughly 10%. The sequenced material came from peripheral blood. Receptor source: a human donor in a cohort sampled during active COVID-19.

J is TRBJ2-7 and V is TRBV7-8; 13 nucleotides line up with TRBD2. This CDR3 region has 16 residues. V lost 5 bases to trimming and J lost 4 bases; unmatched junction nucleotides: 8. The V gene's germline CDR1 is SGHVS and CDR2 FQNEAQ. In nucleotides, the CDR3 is TGTGCCAGCAGCCAAAGGACTAGCGGGGGATTGTACGAGCAGTACTTC. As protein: CASSQRTSGGLYEQYF.

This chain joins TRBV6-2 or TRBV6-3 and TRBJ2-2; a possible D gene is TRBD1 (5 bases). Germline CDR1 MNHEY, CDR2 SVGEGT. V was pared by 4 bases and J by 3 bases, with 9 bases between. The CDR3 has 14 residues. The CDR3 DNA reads TGTGCCAGCAGTTTTTCAGGGTACACCGGGGAGCTGTTTTTT. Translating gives CASSFSGYTGELFF.

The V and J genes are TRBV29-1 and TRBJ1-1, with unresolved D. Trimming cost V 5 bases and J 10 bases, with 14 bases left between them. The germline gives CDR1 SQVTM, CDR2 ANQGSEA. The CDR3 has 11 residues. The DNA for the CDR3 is TGCAGCGTTTTTACCCGAACGGGAGCTTTCTTT. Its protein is CSVFTRTGAFF.

The CDR3 DNA reads TGCGCCAGCAGCTCGCAGTACGAGCAGTACTTC. It yields the protein CASSSQYEQYF. V is TRBV5-1 and J is TRBJ2-7, with D uncertain. Trimming cost V 3 bases and J 4 bases, with 5 bases left between them. Per germline, CDR1 SGHRS and CDR2 YFSETQ. This CDR3 contains 11 residues.

This CDR3 reads CASSYPTGTHNEQFF. The DNA of the CDR3 is TGTGCCAGCAGCTATCCGACAGGGACGCACAATGAGCAGTTCTTC. The rearrangement joins TRBV7-8 to TRBJ2-1, with 7 bases that match TRBD1. Germline V gene data show CDR1 as SGHVS and CDR2 as FQNEAQ. The CDR3 extends over 15 amino acids. V shed 4 bases and J 5 bases; nucleotides not matched to a gene: 8.

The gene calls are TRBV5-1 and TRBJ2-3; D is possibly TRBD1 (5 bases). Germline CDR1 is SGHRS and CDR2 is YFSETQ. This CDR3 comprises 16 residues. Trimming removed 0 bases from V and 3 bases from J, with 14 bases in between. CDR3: CASSLEGRAVTDTQYF. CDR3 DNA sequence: TGCGCCAGCAGCTTGGAAGGCAGGGCGGTTACAGATACGCAGTATTTT.

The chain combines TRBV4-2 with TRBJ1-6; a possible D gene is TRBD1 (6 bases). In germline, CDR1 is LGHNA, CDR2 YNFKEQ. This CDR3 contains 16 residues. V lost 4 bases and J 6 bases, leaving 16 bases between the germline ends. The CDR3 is CASSRGIQGSNSPLHF. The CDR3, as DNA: TGTGCCAGCAGCCGAGGAATACAGGGCTCTAATTCACCCCTCCACTTT.

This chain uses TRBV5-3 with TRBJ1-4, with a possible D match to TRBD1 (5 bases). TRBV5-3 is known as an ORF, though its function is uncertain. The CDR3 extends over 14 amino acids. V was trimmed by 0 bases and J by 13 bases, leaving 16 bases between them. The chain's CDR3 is CARSLESQGSGLFF. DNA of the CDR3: TGTGCCAGAAGCTTGGAGTCTCAGGGCTCGGGACTGTTTTTT.

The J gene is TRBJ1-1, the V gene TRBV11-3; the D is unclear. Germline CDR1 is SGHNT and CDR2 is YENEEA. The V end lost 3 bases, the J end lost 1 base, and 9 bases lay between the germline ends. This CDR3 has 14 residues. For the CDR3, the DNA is TGTGCCAGCAGCTTGTCGAGCTCGAACACTGAAGCTTTCTTT. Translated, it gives CASSLSSSNTEAFF.

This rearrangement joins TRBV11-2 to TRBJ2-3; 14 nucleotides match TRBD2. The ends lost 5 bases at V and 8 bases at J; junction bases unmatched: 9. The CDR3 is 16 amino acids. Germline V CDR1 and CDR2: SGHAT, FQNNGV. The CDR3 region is CASSNGLAGGSGTQYF. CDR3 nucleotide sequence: TGTGCCAGCAGCAATGGACTAGCGGGGGGATCAGGTACGCAGTATTTT.

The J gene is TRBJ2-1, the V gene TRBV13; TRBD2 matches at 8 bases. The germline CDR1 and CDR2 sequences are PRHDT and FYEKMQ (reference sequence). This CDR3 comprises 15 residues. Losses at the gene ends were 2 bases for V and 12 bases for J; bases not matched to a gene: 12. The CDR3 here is CASSLQGLDSQVQFF. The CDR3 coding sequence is TGTGCCAGCAGCTTACAGGGACTAGACTCCCAGGTGCAGTTCTTC.

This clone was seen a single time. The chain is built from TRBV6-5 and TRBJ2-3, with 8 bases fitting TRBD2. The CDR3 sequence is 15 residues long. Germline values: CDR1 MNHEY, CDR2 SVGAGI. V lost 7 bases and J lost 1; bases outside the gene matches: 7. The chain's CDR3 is CASTPSGRGTDTQYF. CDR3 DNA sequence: TGTGCCAGCACCCCTAGCGGGCGGGGCACAGATACGCAGTATTTT.

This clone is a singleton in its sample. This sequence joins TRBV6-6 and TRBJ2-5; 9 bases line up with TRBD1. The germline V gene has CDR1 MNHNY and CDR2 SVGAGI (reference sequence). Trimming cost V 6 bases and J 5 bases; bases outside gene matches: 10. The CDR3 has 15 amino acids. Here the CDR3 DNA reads TGTGCCAGCAGCGAACCGGGACAGGGAGCGGAGACCCAGTACTTC. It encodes CASSEPGQGAETQYF.

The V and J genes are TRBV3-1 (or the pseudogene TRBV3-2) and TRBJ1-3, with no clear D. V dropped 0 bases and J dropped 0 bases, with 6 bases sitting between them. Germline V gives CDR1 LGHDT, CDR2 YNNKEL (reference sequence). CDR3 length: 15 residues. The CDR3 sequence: CASSQDRGSGNTIYF. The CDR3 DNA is TGTGCCAGCAGCCAAGACCGAGGCTCTGGAAACACCATATATTTT.

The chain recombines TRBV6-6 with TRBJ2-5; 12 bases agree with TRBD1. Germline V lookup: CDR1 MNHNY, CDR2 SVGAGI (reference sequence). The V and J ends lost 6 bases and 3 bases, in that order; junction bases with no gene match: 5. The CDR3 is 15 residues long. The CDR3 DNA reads TGTGCCAGCAGAGGGACAGGGGGCGGCGAAGAGACCCAGTACTTC. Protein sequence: CASRGTGGGEETQYF.

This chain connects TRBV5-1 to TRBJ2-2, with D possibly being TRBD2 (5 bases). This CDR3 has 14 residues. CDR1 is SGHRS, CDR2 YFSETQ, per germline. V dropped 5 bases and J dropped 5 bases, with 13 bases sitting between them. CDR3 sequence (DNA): TGCGCCAGCAGATTCAGCGGTCGAACCGGGGAGCTGTTTTTT. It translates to CASRFSGRTGELFF.

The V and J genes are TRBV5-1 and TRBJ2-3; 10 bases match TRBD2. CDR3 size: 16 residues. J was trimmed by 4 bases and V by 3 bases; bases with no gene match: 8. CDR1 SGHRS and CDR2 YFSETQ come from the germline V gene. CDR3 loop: CASSSGLAGDADTQYF. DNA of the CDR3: TGCGCCAGCAGCTCGGGTCTAGCGGGAGATGCAGATACGCAGTATTTT.

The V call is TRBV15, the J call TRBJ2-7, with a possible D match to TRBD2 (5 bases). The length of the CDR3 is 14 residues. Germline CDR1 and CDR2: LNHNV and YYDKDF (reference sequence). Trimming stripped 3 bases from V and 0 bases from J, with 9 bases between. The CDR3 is CATSRDLYSYEQYF. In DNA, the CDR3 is TGTGCCACCAGCAGGGACTTGTACTCCTACGAGCAGTACTTC.

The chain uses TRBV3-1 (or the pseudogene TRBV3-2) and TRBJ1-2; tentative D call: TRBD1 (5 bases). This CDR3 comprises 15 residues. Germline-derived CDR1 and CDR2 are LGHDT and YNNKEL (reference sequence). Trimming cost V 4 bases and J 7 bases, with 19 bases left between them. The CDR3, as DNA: TGTGCCAGCAGCCGGAGCGGGCAGGGACTTTCTGGCTACACCTTC. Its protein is CASSRSGQGLSGYTF.

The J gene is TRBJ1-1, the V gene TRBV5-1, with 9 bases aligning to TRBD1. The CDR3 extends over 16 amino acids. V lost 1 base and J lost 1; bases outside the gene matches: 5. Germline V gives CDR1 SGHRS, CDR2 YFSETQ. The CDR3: CASSLRTGERNTEAFF. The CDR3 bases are TGCGCCAGCAGCTTGAGGACAGGGGAGAGGAACACTGAAGCTTTCTTT. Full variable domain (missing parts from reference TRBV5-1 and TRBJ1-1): KAGVTQTPRYLIKTRGQQVTLSCSPISGHRSVSWYQQTPGQGLQFLFEYFSETQRNKGNFPGRFSGRQFSNSRSEMNVSTLELGDSALYLCASSLRTGERNTEAFFGQGTRLTVV.

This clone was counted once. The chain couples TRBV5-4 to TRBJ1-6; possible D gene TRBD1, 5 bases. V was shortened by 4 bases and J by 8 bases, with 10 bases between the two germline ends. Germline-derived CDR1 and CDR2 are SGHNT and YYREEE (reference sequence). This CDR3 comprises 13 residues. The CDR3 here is CASSTEQDSPLHF. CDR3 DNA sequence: TGTGCCAGCAGCACCGAACAGGATTCACCCCTCCACTTT.